These 24 T cell receptor beta chains came from one sample sequenced in a study of blood T cell repertoires in COVID-19. Here immunoSEQ multiplex PCR was the method, and the copy in TCRdb shows in-frame clones only, minus some. The sample holds about 480,000 clones; roughly 89% are singletons and the top ten take about 0.91%. The sequenced sample was peripheral blood. Every receptor here comes from a man aged 18-30 years with COVID-19, enrolled during active disease.

The chain uses TRBV11-2 and TRBJ1-1; D might be TRBD1 (5 bases). Germline loops: CDR1 SGHAT, CDR2 FQNNGV. The CDR3 runs to 13 residues. Trimming took 3 bases from V and 1 from J, leaving 6 bases between them. Here the CDR3 DNA reads TGTGCCAGCAGCTTCACAGGGAACACTGAAGCTTTCTTT. Residues: CASSFTGNTEAFF.

The CDR3 nucleotides are TGTGCCTGGAGAATGGGGGCGAACACTGAAGCTTTCTTT. Amino acids: CAWRMGANTEAFF. The V call is TRBV30, the J call TRBJ1-1; D is possibly TRBD1 (6 bases). Germline V CDR1 and CDR2: GTSNPN, SVGIG (reference sequence). The CDR3 runs to 13 residues. Trimming stripped 3 bases from V and 1 base from J, with 9 bases between. The full variable domain, rest sourced from reference TRBV30 and TRBJ1-1, is SQTIHQWPATLVQPVGSPLSLECTVEGTSNPNLYWYRQAAGRGLQLLFYSVGIGQISSEVPQNLSASRPQDRQFILSSKKLLLSDSGFYLCAWRMGANTEAFFGQGTRLTVV.

The chain uses TRBV7-9 and TRBJ2-5, with D unclear. The CDR3 is 15 amino acids. Trimming removed 2 bases at V and 1 base at J, with 11 bases between. Per the germline V gene, CDR1 is SEHNR and CDR2 is FQNEAQ (reference sequence). This CDR3 is CASSLPRRSQETQYF. For the CDR3, the DNA is TGTGCCAGCAGCTTACCCCGACGGAGCCAAGAGACCCAGTACTTC.

V usage is TRBV13 and J usage is TRBJ2-6, with TRBD1 matching over 8 bases. There are 18 residues in the CDR3. Trimming at V came to 5 bases and at J to 2 bases, leaving 11 bases not matched to a gene. Germline CDR1 is PRHDT and CDR2 is FYEKMQ (reference sequence). The CDR3 loop reads CASSPTRDRYTGANVLTF. The CDR3 region has the DNA TGTGCCAGCAGCCCGACACGGGACAGGTATACTGGGGCCAACGTCCTGACTTTC.

This clone occurred once. J is TRBJ2-2 and V is TRBV6-1, with D possibly being TRBD1 (5 bases). CDR3 length: 15 residues. The germline CDR1 and CDR2 sequences are MNHNS and SASEGT. Trimming pared 0 bases from V and 3 bases from J, leaving 8 bases between. Here the CDR3 reads CASSEAGRDTGELFF. CDR3 DNA: TGTGCCAGCAGTGAAGCGGGCAGGGACACCGGGGAGCTGTTTTTT.

This chain connects TRBV30 to TRBJ1-6; D is possibly TRBD1 (5 bases). The V gene lost 2 bases and the J gene lost 0 bases, with 14 bases spanning the gap. The CDR3 has 17 residues. Germline values: CDR1 GTSNPN, CDR2 SVGIG (reference sequence). The CDR3 bases are TGTGCCTGGAGTCAGGCCCTGGGGGGCTCCTATAATTCACCCCTCCACTTT. Protein: CAWSQALGGSYNSPLHF.

The CDR3 protein is CSGGRQGTEAFF. The CDR3 bases are TGCAGCGGTGGAAGACAGGGGACTGAAGCTTTCTTT. The chain recombines TRBV29-1 with TRBJ1-1, with TRBD1 identical over 8 bases. The CDR3 runs 12 residues. CDR1 SQVTM and CDR2 ANQGSEA come from the germline V gene. The V segment lost 7 bases and the J segment 5 bases; nucleotides outside the gene matches: 6. The variable domain in full, with the rest retrieved from reference TRBV29-1 and TRBJ1-1, is SAVISQKPSRDICQRGTSLTIQCQVDSQVTMMFWYRQQPGQSLTLIATANQGSEATYESGFVIDKFPISRPNLTFSTLTVSNMSPEDSSIYLCSGGRQGTEAFFGQGTRLTVV.

This chain uses TRBV18 with TRBJ1-6; no reliable D call. This CDR3 spans 13 amino acids. The germline V gene has CDR1 KGHSH and CDR2 LQKENI. V was shortened by 5 bases and J by 8 bases, with 10 bases between the two germline ends. CDR3 in amino acids: CASSGGSDSPLHF. CDR3 DNA: TGTGCCAGCTCAGGCGGGTCGGATTCACCCCTCCACTTT.

This clone was counted a single time. The rearrangement links TRBV5-6 to TRBJ2-2, with 8 nucleotides matching TRBD2. The germline V gene has CDR1 SGHDT and CDR2 YYEEEE. V lost 0 bases, J lost 7 bases, and 8 bases stayed unmatched. This CDR3 has 16 amino acids. The CDR3 nucleotides are TGTGCCAGCAGCTTGGCGGGACTAGAATCCGGCGGGGAGCTGTTTTTT. Translating gives CASSLAGLESGGELFF.

CDR3 bases: TGTGCCAGCAGTACGACAGGGGTCTTAAAGCAGCCCCAGCATTTT. Translation gives CASSTTGVLKQPQHF. V is TRBV6-5 and J is TRBJ1-5; 8 bases agree with TRBD1. Germline V gene data show CDR1 as MNHEY and CDR2 as SVGAGI. V dropped 5 bases and J dropped 7; count of bases not matched to a gene: 10. This CDR3 is built from 15 residues.

The gene calls are TRBV30 and TRBJ1-5; D remains unclear. This CDR3 region has 14 residues. The germline V gene has CDR1 GTSNPN and CDR2 SVGIG (reference sequence). V was cut by 3 bases and J by 2 bases, with 11 bases left in between. The CDR3 loop reads CAWSYGSGNQPQHF. The CDR3 coding sequence is TGTGCCTGGAGCTACGGGAGTGGCAATCAGCCCCAGCATTTT.

This clone has only one observation. V usage is TRBV12-3 or TRBV12-4 and J usage is TRBJ2-1; 10 nucleotides align to TRBD1. Losses at the gene ends were 5 bases for V and 10 bases for J; bases not matched to a gene: 5. This CDR3 contains 13 residues. The CDR3 loop reads CASSGDRGREQFF. CDR3 sequence (DNA): TGTGCCAGCAGTGGGGACAGGGGAAGGGAGCAGTTCTTC.

The chain combines TRBV6-5 with TRBJ2-1; no clear D. Deletions cut 0 bases from V and 9 bases from J, with 6 bases between. The CDR3 is 12 residues long. The germline V gene encodes CDR1 MNHEY and CDR2 SVGAGI. Written as DNA, the CDR3 is TGTGCCAGCAGTTACTCGACGGGTGAGCAGTTCTTC. This sequence encodes CASSYSTGEQFF.

V is TRBV7-9 and J is TRBJ2-1; weak D call: TRBD1 (5 bases). Germline assignment: CDR1 SEHNR and CDR2 FQNEAQ (reference sequence). Deletions cut 5 bases from V and 0 bases from J, with 17 bases between. The CDR3 has 17 residues. As DNA, the CDR3 is TGTGCCAGCAGCCCCCGGAACTTGGGGCCCTCCTACAATGAGCAGTTCTTC. Protein product: CASSPRNLGPSYNEQFF.

CDR3 sequence: CASSQGQGVLNEKLFF. CDR3 bases: TGCGCCAGCAGCCAAGGTCAAGGGGTGTTGAATGAAAAACTGTTTTTT. This chain connects TRBV4-1 to TRBJ1-4; possible D gene TRBD1, 5 bases. This CDR3 spans 16 amino acids. Trimming took 1 base from V and 5 from J, leaving 14 bases between them. Germline V gene sequence: CDR1 MGHRA, CDR2 YSYEKL.

This chain uses TRBV28 with TRBJ1-2, with a weak D call TRBD1 (5 bases). The length of the CDR3 is 15 residues. CDR1 is MDHEN, CDR2 SYDVKM, per germline. Trimming took 2 bases from V and 5 from J, leaving 15 bases between them. DNA of the CDR3: TGTGCCAGCAGTTTAAATCCGTCAGGGCCTTATGGCTACACCTTC. Protein product: CASSLNPSGPYGYTF.

This chain links TRBV5-4 with TRBJ2-5; D may be TRBD2 (6 bases). Germline assignment: CDR1 SGHNT and CDR2 YYREEE (reference sequence). The CDR3 spans 15 residues. V was shortened by 3 bases and J by 3 bases, with 15 bases between the two germline ends. The CDR3 region has the DNA TGTGCCAGCAGCTCTCGACTAGGAGGGAAAGAGACCCAGTACTTC. As protein: CASSSRLGGKETQYF.

The chain couples TRBV6-5 to TRBJ2-1, with TRBD2 identical over 7 bases. The trim removed 8 bases at V and 5 bases at J, leaving 3 bases unmatched. The germline V gene has CDR1 MNHEY and CDR2 SVGAGI. The CDR3 is 12 amino acids. The DNA of the CDR3 is TGTGCCAGCGGGAGGGCCCACAATGAGCAGTTCTTC. It is translated as CASGRAHNEQFF.

The rearrangement links TRBV2 to TRBJ1-2; D call uncertain. CDR1 is SNHLY and CDR2 is FYNNEI in the germline V gene. With 3 bases removed from V and 12 bases from J, the gap between germline ends came to 26 bases. The CDR3 length is 16 residues. CDR3 nucleotides: TGTGCCAGCAGTGACATGGCTCTCAGGCTCCTCCACCTCCACACCTTC. It translates to CASSDMALRLLHLHTF. The full variable domain, with the rest looked up from reference TRBV2 and TRBJ1-2, is EPEVTQTPSHQVTQMGQEVILRCVPISNHLYFYWYRQILGQKVEFLVSFYNNEISEKSEIFDDQFSVERPDGSNFTLKIRSTKLEDSAMYFCASSDMALRLLHLHTFGSGTRLTVV.

The chain carries TRBV25-1 and TRBJ2-2; possibly TRBD1 for D (6 bases). The V gene lost 2 bases and the J gene lost 1 base, with 8 bases spanning the gap. There are 15 residues in the CDR3. Germline V lookup: CDR1 MGHDK, CDR2 SYGVNS. CDR3 coding DNA: TGTGCCAGCAGTGAACCAGGGGTGAACACCGGGGAGCTGTTTTTT. It is translated as CASSEPGVNTGELFF.

This rearrangement joins TRBV7-2 to TRBJ1-3, with a tentative D call TRBD1 (5 bases). The CDR3 has 17 amino acids. CDR1 SGHTA and CDR2 FQGNSA come from the germline V gene. V was shortened by 2 bases and J by 0 bases, with 14 bases between the two germline ends. The CDR3 DNA reads TGTGCCAGCAGCTTATTTTCAGGGTTCTCCTCTGGAAACACCATATATTTT. Amino acids: CASSLFSGFSSGNTIYF.

V gene TRBV6-1 combines with J gene TRBJ2-7, with 10 nucleotides matching TRBD1. V lost 3 bases to trimming and J lost 7 bases; unmatched junction nucleotides: 15. Germline assignment: CDR1 MNHNS and CDR2 SASEGT. This CDR3 contains 17 residues. The CDR3 DNA reads as TGTGCCAGCAGTGAGGGGCCACCGGGACAGGGGATAGGGGAGCAGTACTTC. It translates to CASSEGPPGQGIGEQYF.

This chain links TRBV11-3 with TRBJ2-7; TRBD2 might be the D (5 bases). The CDR3 covers 13 residues. With 1 base removed from V and 5 bases from J, the gap between germline ends came to 9 bases. The germline V gene has CDR1 SGHNT and CDR2 YENEEA. The CDR3 here is CASSLGPGDEQYF. The CDR3 DNA reads as TGTGCCAGCAGCTTAGGTCCCGGGGACGAGCAGTACTTC.

The J gene is TRBJ2-7, the V gene TRBV19, with 10 bases aligning to TRBD2. Germline CDR1 LNHDA, CDR2 SQIVND (reference sequence). The CDR3 is made up of 16 amino acids. J lost 0 bases, V lost 5 bases, and 7 bases had no gene match. CDR3 sequence: CASSSLAGGRSYEQYF. The CDR3 DNA is TGTGCCAGTAGTTCCTTAGCGGGGGGCCGCTCCTACGAGCAGTACTTC.